This T cell receptor beta chain emerged from a study of blood T cell repertoires in COVID-19. Profiling relied on immunoSEQ multiplex PCR, and the TCRdb table lists in-frame clones only, not all of them. The data show roughly 310,000 clones, about 91% seen once. This CDR3 comprises 15 residues. Between the trimmed V and J ends, which lost 2 bases and 0 bases, there was a span of 11 bases. Germline CDR1 WNHNN, CDR2 SYGVQD (reference sequence). Enrolled through a virtual design, the participants were between about 18 and 100 years of age and came from 24 US areas. The V call is TRBV10-1, the J call TRBJ2-7, with D unclear. What was sequenced was PBMCs or T cells enriched from blood (not recorded which). This clonotype was obtained from a middle-aged woman who had recovered from COVID-19. In DNA, the CDR3 is TGCGCCAGCAGTGAGCAGCAGGAACTCTCCTACGAGCAGTACTTC. Its translation is CASSEQQELSYEQYF.